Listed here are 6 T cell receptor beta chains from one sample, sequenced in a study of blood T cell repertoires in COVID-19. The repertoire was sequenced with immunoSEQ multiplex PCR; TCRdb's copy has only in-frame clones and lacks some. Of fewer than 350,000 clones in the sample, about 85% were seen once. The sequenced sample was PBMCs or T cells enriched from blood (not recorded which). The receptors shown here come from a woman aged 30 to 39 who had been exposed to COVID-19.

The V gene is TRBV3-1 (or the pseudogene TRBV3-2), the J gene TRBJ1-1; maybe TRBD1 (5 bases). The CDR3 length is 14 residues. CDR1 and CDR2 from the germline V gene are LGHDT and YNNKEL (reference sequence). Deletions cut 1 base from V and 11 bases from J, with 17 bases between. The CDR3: CASSQGLEGRSAFF. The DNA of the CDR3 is TGTGCCAGCAGCCAAGGGCTGGAGGGGCGATCGGCTTTCTTT.

The CDR3 region is CATEQGGYEQYF. The CDR3 coding sequence is TGTGCCACCGAGCAGGGAGGATACGAGCAGTACTTC. The chain uses TRBV15 and TRBJ2-7, with D tentatively TRBD2 (6 bases). The CDR3 totals 12 residues. Germline assignment: CDR1 LNHNV and CDR2 YYDKDF (reference sequence). V was clipped by 8 bases and J by 4 bases, with 12 bases between them. Full variable domain (rest looked up from reference TRBV15 and TRBJ2-7): DAMVIQNPRYQVTQFGKPVTLSCSQTLNHNVMYWYQQKSSQAPKLLFHYYDKDFNNEADTPDNFQSRRPNTSFCFLDIRSPGLGDTAMYLCATEQGGYEQYFGPGTRLTVT.

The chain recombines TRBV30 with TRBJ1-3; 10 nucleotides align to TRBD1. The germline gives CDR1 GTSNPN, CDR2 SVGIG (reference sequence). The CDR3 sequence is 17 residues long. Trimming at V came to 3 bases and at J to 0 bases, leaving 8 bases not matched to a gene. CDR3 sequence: CAWRGTGEYYSGNTIYF. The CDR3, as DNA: TGTGCCTGGAGGGGGACAGGGGAATATTACTCTGGAAACACCATATATTTT. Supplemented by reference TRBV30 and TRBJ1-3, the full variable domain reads SQTIHQWPATLVQPVGSPLSLECTVEGTSNPNLYWYRQAAGRGLQLLFYSVGIGQISSEVPQNLSASRPQDRQFILSSKKLLLSDSGFYLCAWRGTGEYYSGNTIYFGEGSWLTVV.

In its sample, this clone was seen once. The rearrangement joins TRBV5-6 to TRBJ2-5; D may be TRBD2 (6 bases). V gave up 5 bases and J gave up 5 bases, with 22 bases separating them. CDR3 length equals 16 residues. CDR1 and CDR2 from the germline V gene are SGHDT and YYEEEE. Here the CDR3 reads CASSDGGGTPSETQYF. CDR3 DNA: TGTGCCAGCAGTGACGGGGGAGGAACACCTAGCGAGACCCAGTACTTC.

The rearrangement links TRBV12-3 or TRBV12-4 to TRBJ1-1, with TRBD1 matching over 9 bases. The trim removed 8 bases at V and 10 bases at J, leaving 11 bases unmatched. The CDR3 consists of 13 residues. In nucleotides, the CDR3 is TGTGCCAGCGGCTTACGGGACAGGGTTCGAGCTTTCTTT. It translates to CASGLRDRVRAFF.

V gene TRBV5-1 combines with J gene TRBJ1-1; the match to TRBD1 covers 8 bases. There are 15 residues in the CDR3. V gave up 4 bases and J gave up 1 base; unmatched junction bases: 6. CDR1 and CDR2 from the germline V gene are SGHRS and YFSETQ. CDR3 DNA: TGCGCCAGCAGCAACAACAGGGGGGCGAACACTGAAGCTTTCTTT. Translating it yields CASSNNRGANTEAFF.